A single sample gave rise to the 9 T cell receptor beta chains below, sequenced in a study of a mutant IDH1 vaccine in newly diagnosed glioma. No antigens are known for them. Here immunoSEQ multiplex PCR was the method, and the copy in TCRdb shows in-frame clones only, minus some. Altogether tens of thousands of clones are present, roughly 80% being singletons, with the ten largest covering approximately 15%. Time point specified: week 35, safety follow-up. In every dose of vaccine, 300 ug of mutant IDH1 20-mer peptide was given alongside topical imiquimod. Sample: PBMCs, taken from a glioma patient whose treatment included an IDH1 peptide vaccine. These receptors originate from a man aged 25 to 40 with glioma.

This chain uses TRBV25-1 with TRBJ2-2; unclear D gene. CDR1 is MGHDK and CDR2 is SYGVNS in the germline V gene. Trimming cost V 3 bases and J 3 bases, with 8 bases left between them. The CDR3 runs 14 residues. CDR3 residues: CASSDRHDTGELFF. The CDR3 coding sequence is TGTGCCAGCAGTGATCGACACGACACCGGGGAGCTGTTTTTT.

The chain couples TRBV6-5 to TRBJ1-1; D might be TRBD1 (5 bases). Looked up from germline, CDR1 is MNHEY and CDR2 is SVGAGI. CDR3 size: 12 residues. V was shortened by 6 bases and J by 3 bases, with 8 bases between the two germline ends. For the CDR3, the DNA is TGTGCCAGCAGATGGGGGGACACTGAAGCTTTCTTT. Residues: CASRWGDTEAFF.

This clone was found a few times. The rearrangement uses TRBV2 and TRBJ1-2, with TRBD1 identical over 7 bases. CDR3 length: 14 amino acids. Trimming removed 7 bases from V and 7 bases from J; junction bases left unmatched: 12. Looked up from germline, CDR1 is SNHLY and CDR2 is FYNNEI. The DNA for the CDR3 is TGTGCCAGCACTTGGCAGGGGGGTGAGAGTGGCTACACCTTC. Residues: CASTWQGGESGYTF. The full variable domain, with the rest looked up from reference TRBV2 and TRBJ1-2, is EPEVTQTPSHQVTQMGQEVILRCVPISNHLYFYWYRQILGQKVEFLVSFYNNEISEKSEIFDDQFSVERPDGSNFTLKIRSTKLEDSAMYFCASTWQGGESGYTFGSGTRLTVV.

The V and J genes are TRBV6-1 and TRBJ2-1, with 8 nucleotides matching TRBD2. In germline, CDR1 is MNHNS, CDR2 SASEGT. This CDR3 region has 17 residues. V lost 0 bases and J lost 2; bases outside the gene matches: 6. The CDR3 is CASSEARLAGPYNEQFF. Written as DNA, the CDR3 is TGTGCCAGCAGTGAAGCGCGCCTAGCGGGCCCCTACAATGAGCAGTTCTTC.

The rearrangement uses TRBV2 and TRBJ2-4, with D maybe TRBD1 (7 bases). V lost 6 bases, J lost 1 base, and 13 bases lay in between. The CDR3 is made up of 15 amino acids. The germline gives CDR1 SNHLY, CDR2 FYNNEI. The CDR3 DNA reads as TGTGCCAGCAGCGCAGGGGGACTGGCCAAAAACATTCAGTACTTC. This codes for CASSAGGLAKNIQYF.

This clone came up a few times. This rearrangement joins TRBV5-1 to TRBJ1-1; 7 bases line up with TRBD1. CDR1 is SGHRS, CDR2 YFSETQ, per germline. This CDR3 is 15 amino acids long. V lost 4 bases to trimming and J lost 1 base; unmatched junction nucleotides: 7. This CDR3 reads CASSLEWDRNTEAFF. The CDR3 bases are TGCGCCAGCAGCCTAGAATGGGACAGGAACACTGAAGCTTTCTTT.

This clone has a handful of counts. This sequence joins TRBV29-1 and TRBJ1-4, with D hard to call. CDR1 and CDR2 (germline): SQVTM, ANQGSEA. V was shortened by 5 bases and J by 5 bases, with 9 bases between the two germline ends. The CDR3 consists of 12 residues. The CDR3 DNA reads as TGCAGCGTTTGTAAGAACAATGAAAAACTGTTTTTT. Protein product: CSVCKNNEKLFF.

This chain connects TRBV14 to TRBJ1-2, with 7 bases that match TRBD1. Unmatched junction bases numbered 5, after V lost 4 bases and J lost 6 bases. Germline V lookup: CDR1 SGHDN, CDR2 FVKESK. There are 13 residues in the CDR3. The CDR3 protein is CASSPGTAHGYTF. CDR3 bases: TGTGCCAGCAGCCCGGGGACAGCCCATGGCTACACCTTC.

About this clone itself: At one of its ends the junction is not consistent with the germline gene, which may arise from a read error. The rearrangement links TRBV18 to TRBJ1-5; TRBD1 matches 7 bases. CDR3 length: 16 residues. CDR1 KGHSH and CDR2 LQKENI come from the germline V gene. Here the CDR3 reads CASSPQGTGGNQPQHF. The CDR3 nucleotides are TGTGCCAGCTCCCCACAGGGTACAGGGGGCAATCAGCCCCAGCATTTT.